This record concerns one T cell receptor (beta chain) sequence. The sample belongs to a study of blood T cell repertoires in COVID-19. Produced via immunoSEQ multiplex PCR; TCRdb's table is partial and in-frame only. The table shows some 300,000 clones, with around 90% occurring only once. Germline V gene lookup returns CDR1 SGHDN and CDR2 FVKESK. Trimming cost V 3 bases and J 7 bases; bases outside gene matches: 2. The CDR3 spans 14 residues. The receptor's source is a woman in her sixties or seventies in a cohort exposed to, infected with or recovered from COVID-19 (not recorded which). V is TRBV14 and J is TRBJ1-6; the match to TRBD1 covers 8 bases. The material sequenced was PBMCs or T cells enriched from blood (not recorded which). The CDR3 DNA is TGTGCCAGCAGCCAGGGGACAGGCAATTCACCCCTCCACTTT. Its translation: CASSQGTGNSPLHF.